Below, 27 T cell receptor beta chains from the same sample are listed, as sequenced in a study of blood T cell repertoires in COVID-19. TCRdb's copy holds only in-frame clones and misses some; the assay was immunoSEQ multiplex PCR. In the table there are tens of thousands of clones, around 82% of which are singletons. The source material was peripheral blood. The receptors here all came from a woman aged 60-75 years with acute or convalescent COVID-19.

V usage is TRBV14 and J usage is TRBJ2-7; TRBD1 matches at 8 bases. CDR1 is SGHDN, CDR2 FVKESK, per germline. The CDR3 totals 16 residues. Trimming removed 3 bases from V and 1 base from J; junction bases left unmatched: 8. The CDR3 sequence: CASSHLGGQESYEQYF. The CDR3 DNA sequence: TGTGCCAGCAGCCACCTTGGGGGACAGGAGTCCTACGAGCAGTACTTC. The whole variable domain, filled in from reference TRBV14 and TRBJ2-7, reads EAGVTQFPSHSVIEKGQTVTLRCDPISGHDNLYWYRRVMGKEIKFLLHFVKESKQDESGMPNNRFLAERTGGTYSTLKVQPAELEDSGVYFCASSHLGGQESYEQYFGPGTRLTVT.

This clone was seen a handful of times. The genes are TRBV5-1 and TRBJ1-1; 8 positions agree with TRBD1. The CDR3 spans 18 residues. V dropped 0 bases and J dropped 1; count of bases not matched to a gene: 11. Germline V CDR1 and CDR2: SGHRS, YFSETQ. The CDR3: CASSLEDRAAVRNTEAFF. For the CDR3, the DNA is TGCGCCAGCAGCTTGGAGGACAGGGCCGCAGTTAGGAACACTGAAGCTTTCTTT.

This clone was detected only once. This rearrangement joins TRBV29-1 to TRBJ1-1, with TRBD1 identical over 7 bases. Germline V lookup: CDR1 SQVTM, CDR2 ANQGSEA. V lost 6 bases to trimming and J lost 0 bases; unmatched junction nucleotides: 7. This CDR3 has 14 residues. The CDR3 nucleotides are TGCAGCGTGCCAGGGGGGCGGATGAACACTGAAGCTTTCTTT. This codes for CSVPGGRMNTEAFF.

This chain connects TRBV30 to TRBJ1-2; 7 bases are shared with TRBD1. Trimming took 5 bases from V and 4 from J; bases not matched to a gene: 10. CDR3 length: 14 amino acids. CDR1 and CDR2 (germline): GTSNPN, SVGIG (reference sequence). In DNA form, the CDR3 reads TGTGCCTGGGGATCCGGGACAGCAGGCTATGGCTACACCTTC. It specifies CAWGSGTAGYGYTF.

This clone was seen a few times. The genes are TRBV6-2 or TRBV6-3 and TRBJ2-7; D may be TRBD1 (5 bases). Germline V CDR1 and CDR2: MNHEY, SVGEGT. This CDR3 has 15 residues. With 0 bases removed from V and 2 bases from J, the gap between germline ends came to 11 bases. The CDR3 region is CASSYSSAGPYEQYF. Here the CDR3 DNA reads TGTGCCAGCAGTTACTCCTCCGCAGGGCCCTACGAGCAGTACTTC.

J is TRBJ2-2 and V is TRBV19, with 7 bases that match TRBD1. This CDR3 has 15 residues. CDR1 and CDR2 from the germline V gene are LNHDA and SQIVND (reference sequence). Trimming at V came to 2 bases and at J to 3 bases, leaving 3 bases not matched to a gene. CDR3 nucleotides: TGTGCCAGTAGTATATCCGGGACAGACACCGGGGAGCTGTTTTTT. Its translation: CASSISGTDTGELFF.

The chain is built from TRBV6-5 and TRBJ1-4; maybe TRBD1 (5 bases). V lost 2 bases and J 8 bases, leaving 12 bases between the germline ends. Germline V gene lookup returns CDR1 MNHEY and CDR2 SVGAGI. The CDR3 contains 14 residues. The CDR3 here is CASSYTGDEEKLFF. DNA for the CDR3: TGTGCCAGCAGTTACACGGGGGATGAGGAAAAACTGTTTTTT.

The rearrangement links TRBV27 to TRBJ1-2, with TRBD1 matching 9 bases. Germline assignment: CDR1 MNHEY and CDR2 SMNVEV (reference sequence). The V segment lost 5 bases and the J segment 6 bases; nucleotides outside the gene matches: 10. The CDR3 covers 15 residues. The CDR3 region has the DNA TGTGCCAGCAGTCCCTTTTCCCGGACAGGGGATGGCTACACCTTC. This codes for CASSPFSRTGDGYTF.

The chain combines TRBV6-5 with TRBJ2-1; TRBD1 agrees at 11 bases. Looked up from germline, CDR1 is MNHEY and CDR2 is SVGAGI. V shed 7 bases and J 4 bases; nucleotides not matched to a gene: 6. This CDR3 is 15 amino acids long. The CDR3 nucleotides read TGTGCCAGCACCTTGGACAGGGGGCGATACAATGAGCAGTTCTTC. Translating it yields CASTLDRGRYNEQFF.

This clone came up once. J is TRBJ1-2 and V is TRBV2, with D perhaps matching TRBD1 (6 bases). CDR1 and CDR2 from the germline V gene are SNHLY and FYNNEI. Trimming removed 6 bases from V and 8 bases from J, with 19 bases in between. The CDR3 runs to 14 residues. CDR3 nucleotide sequence: TGTGCCAGCAGGTCGGACAGCGTCTACTCGGGCTACACCTTC. Its protein is CASRSDSVYSGYTF.

The genes are TRBV4-1 and TRBJ1-1; D is unclear. The V gene lost 0 bases and the J gene lost 1 base, with 6 bases spanning the gap. The germline gives CDR1 MGHRA, CDR2 YSYEKL. This CDR3 contains 14 residues. The CDR3 region is CASSQDAPNTEAFF. CDR3 coding DNA: TGCGCCAGCAGCCAAGATGCGCCGAACACTGAAGCTTTCTTT.

This chain joins TRBV5-1 and TRBJ2-1, with a weak D call TRBD2 (6 bases). CDR1 SGHRS and CDR2 YFSETQ come from the germline V gene. Trimming left V 0 bases short and J 0 bases short, with 16 bases between. The CDR3 has 18 residues. The CDR3, as DNA: TGCGCCAGCAGCTTGGAGATCGGGGGTTGGAGCTCCTACAATGAGCAGTTCTTC. Amino acid sequence: CASSLEIGGWSSYNEQFF.

V and J are TRBV6-5 and TRBJ1-2; D is ambiguous. The germline gives CDR1 MNHEY, CDR2 SVGAGI. This CDR3 spans 13 amino acids. V was pared by 7 bases and J by 1 base, with 10 bases between. The CDR3 region is CASNIQNNYGYTF. The CDR3 DNA reads as TGTGCCAGCAACATACAGAATAACTATGGCTACACCTTC.

This clone was counted a few times. The chain carries TRBV5-1 and TRBJ1-3; 10 bases match TRBD1. The V and J ends lost 0 bases and 2 bases, in that order; junction bases with no gene match: 2. Germline V gene sequence: CDR1 SGHRS, CDR2 YFSETQ. The CDR3 spans 16 residues. The CDR3 DNA is TGCGCCAGCAGCTTGGGACAGGGGGCGGCTGGAAACACCATATATTTT. It codes for CASSLGQGAAGNTIYF.

The gene calls are TRBV7-9 and TRBJ1-1; D may be TRBD1 (5 bases). Germline-derived CDR1 and CDR2 are SEHNR and FQNEAQ (reference sequence). Deletions cut 5 bases from V and 1 base from J, with 11 bases between. The CDR3 covers 14 residues. The CDR3 DNA is TGTGCCAGCAGCCCCCAGGGCTGGAACACTGAAGCTTTCTTT. Protein sequence: CASSPQGWNTEAFF.

The gene calls are TRBV25-1 and TRBJ2-1; a weak D match, TRBD2 (5 bases). The length of the CDR3 is 18 residues. CDR1 is MGHDK and CDR2 is SYGVNS in the germline V gene. V dropped 8 bases and J dropped 0 bases, with 23 bases sitting between them. The CDR3 DNA is TGTGCCAGCGAACGTCATTCGGGGAGACTGAGCTCCTACAATGAGCAGTTCTTC. It translates to CASERHSGRLSSYNEQFF.

The table lists this clone with a few counts. V gene TRBV14 combines with J gene TRBJ1-1; weak D call: TRBD1 (6 bases). The V gene's germline CDR1 is SGHDN and CDR2 FVKESK. The CDR3 covers 16 residues. V was trimmed by 4 bases and J by 1 base, leaving 16 bases between them. The CDR3 nucleotides are TGTGCCAGCAGCCTTCGAACGGGACAACCGAACACTGAAGCTTTCTTT. Protein: CASSLRTGQPNTEAFF.

This rearrangement joins TRBV5-1 to TRBJ1-1; 7 bases line up with TRBD1. V was pared by 0 bases and J by 3 bases, with 8 bases of the junction left unmatched. This CDR3 contains 16 residues. The V gene's germline CDR1 is SGHRS and CDR2 YFSETQ. The DNA of the CDR3 is TGCGCCAGCAGCTTGGCTCGTACAGGGGTGGACACTGAAGCTTTCTTT. It encodes CASSLARTGVDTEAFF. Full variable domain (outside the CDR3, taken from reference TRBV5-1 and TRBJ1-1): KAGVTQTPRYLIKTRGQQVTLSCSPISGHRSVSWYQQTPGQGLQFLFEYFSETQRNKGNFPGRFSGRQFSNSRSEMNVSTLELGDSALYLCASSLARTGVDTEAFFGQGTRLTVV.

This chain links TRBV18 with TRBJ1-2; the match to TRBD1 covers 9 bases. V shed 3 bases and J 4 bases; nucleotides not matched to a gene: 12. The CDR3 contains 17 residues. Per germline, CDR1 KGHSH and CDR2 LQKENI. The CDR3 loop is CASSPRDRAGISYGYTF. CDR3 DNA: TGTGCCAGCTCACCCCGGGACAGGGCTGGTATAAGCTATGGCTACACCTTC.

The chain joins TRBV6-5 to TRBJ2-5, with D unresolved. V lost 2 bases, J lost 7 bases, and 5 bases lay in between. The V gene's germline CDR1 is MNHEY and CDR2 SVGAGI. The length of the CDR3 is 11 residues. The CDR3 reads CASSYTGTQYF. CDR3 in DNA: TGTGCCAGCAGTTACACCGGGACCCAGTACTTC.

V and J are TRBV13 and TRBJ2-1; TRBD1 agrees at 7 bases. CDR1 and CDR2 (germline): PRHDT, FYEKMQ (reference sequence). The J segment lost 5 bases and the V segment lost 5 bases, leaving 3 bases of the junction unmatched. This CDR3 is built from 13 residues. In DNA form, the CDR3 reads TGTGCCAGCAGCGAGGGACAGAACAATGAGCAGTTCTTC. Translation gives CASSEGQNNEQFF. Full variable domain (missing parts from reference TRBV13 and TRBJ2-1): AAGVIQSPRHLIKEKRETATLKCYPIPRHDTVYWYQQGPGQDPQFLISFYEKMQSDKGSIPDRFSAQQFSDYHSELNMSSLELGDSALYFCASSEGQNNEQFFGPGTRLTVL.

The table lists this clone with a few counts. This specimen includes other DNA sequences encoding the same CDR3. The chain uses TRBV11-2 and TRBJ2-5, with 7 bases matching TRBD2. Germline V gene data show CDR1 as SGHAT and CDR2 as FQNNGV. CDR3 length: 14 amino acids. Trimming removed 5 bases from V and 5 bases from J; junction bases left unmatched: 8. The CDR3 protein is CASSPQRGRETQYF. CDR3 sequence (DNA): TGTGCCAGCAGCCCGCAGCGGGGTCGGGAGACCCAGTACTTC.

The count of this clone is one. The chain is built from TRBV7-9 and TRBJ1-5; 7 nucleotides line up with TRBD1. CDR1 and CDR2 from the germline V gene are SEHNR and FQNEAQ (reference sequence). The length of the CDR3 is 18 residues. V lost 3 bases to trimming and J lost 2 bases; unmatched junction nucleotides: 13. Here the CDR3 reads CASSFRGTGEGGNQPQHF. CDR3 coding DNA: TGTGCCAGCAGCTTTCGCGGTACAGGGGAAGGCGGCAATCAGCCCCAGCATTTT.

The chain recombines TRBV6-5 with TRBJ2-2, with 7 bases lining up with TRBD1. The trim removed 4 bases at V and 4 bases at J, leaving 6 bases unmatched. The CDR3 is 15 amino acids. Germline CDR1 reads MNHEY; CDR2 reads SVGAGI. CDR3 sequence: CASSLRGHGTGELFF. CDR3 nucleotides: TGTGCCAGCAGTTTAAGGGGGCATGGCACCGGGGAGCTGTTTTTT.

This sequence joins TRBV30 and TRBJ2-3; 7 bases are a match to TRBD2. CDR1 and CDR2 (germline): GTSNPN, SVGIG (reference sequence). This CDR3 has 14 residues. The V and J ends lost 1 base and 2 bases, in that order; junction bases with no gene match: 3. The CDR3 region has the DNA TGTGCCTGGAGTGGTCTAGCGGTCACAGATACGCAGTATTTT. Translated: CAWSGLAVTDTQYF.

This chain uses TRBV7-8 with TRBJ1-1, with D perhaps matching TRBD1 (6 bases). Looked up from germline, CDR1 is SGHVS and CDR2 is FQNEAQ. Trimming took off 5 bases at V and 7 bases at J, with 14 bases between the two ends. This CDR3 is 13 amino acids long. The CDR3 sequence is CASSLYKQGEAFF. The CDR3 coding sequence is TGTGCCAGCAGCCTTTACAAACAGGGTGAAGCTTTCTTT.

The rearrangement joins TRBV11-2 to TRBJ1-1; possible D gene TRBD1, 5 bases. CDR1 is SGHAT, CDR2 FQNNGV, per germline. Trimming took off 1 base at V and 4 bases at J, with 13 bases between the two ends. The CDR3 contains 15 residues. The CDR3 loop is CASSLGSTGATEAFF. The CDR3 nucleotides are TGTGCCAGCAGCTTAGGAAGCACAGGAGCCACTGAAGCTTTCTTT. Supplemented by reference TRBV11-2 and TRBJ1-1, the full variable domain reads EAGVAQSPRYKIIEKRQSVAFWCNPISGHATLYWYQQILGQGPKLLIQFQNNGVVDDSQLPKDRFSAERLKGVDSTLKIQPAKLEDSAVYLCASSLGSTGATEAFFGQGTRLTVV.